The 11 T cell receptor beta chains reported below all come from one sample, sequenced in a study of OX40 agonist ivuxolimab in advanced cancers. The data were produced by immunoSEQ multiplex PCR, yet TCRdb's version contains in-frame clones alone and is incomplete. The top ten hold 7.8% of the sample, which has 45,000 to 60,000 clones, about 88% seen once. Sequencing used CD4+ or CD8+ T cells sorted from blood, obtained in a trial of the OX40 agonist ivuxolimab. These receptors all stem from an adult with an advanced solid tumor such as melanoma, head and neck, liver or kidney cancer.

The chain carries TRBV2 and TRBJ1-5; D is uncertain. V was shortened by 6 bases and J by 5 bases, with 14 bases between the two germline ends. CDR3 length equals 14 residues. Germline V gene lookup returns CDR1 SNHLY and CDR2 FYNNEI. This CDR3 is CASSGEALYQPQHF. As DNA, the CDR3 is TGTGCCAGCAGCGGGGAGGCACTATATCAGCCCCAGCATTTT.

The rearrangement joins TRBV11-2 to TRBJ2-7; D remains unclear. The germline CDR1 and CDR2 sequences are SGHAT and FQNNGV. The CDR3 contains 15 residues. V was cut by 1 base and J by 2 bases, with 12 bases left in between. This CDR3 is CASSLVPGRTYEQYF. CDR3 bases: TGTGCCAGCAGCTTAGTACCGGGCCGAACCTACGAGCAGTACTTC.

The chain joins TRBV7-2 to TRBJ1-2; weak D call: TRBD1 (6 bases). From germline, CDR1 is SGHTA and CDR2 FQGNSA. The CDR3 totals 14 residues. V dropped 7 bases and J dropped 4 bases, with 16 bases sitting between them. The CDR3 reads CASTLGQGIYGYTF. The CDR3 nucleotides are TGTGCCAGCACGCTGGGGCAGGGGATCTATGGCTACACCTTC.

This sequence joins TRBV30 and TRBJ1-4; D might be TRBD1 (5 bases). CDR1 and CDR2 (germline): GTSNPN, SVGIG (reference sequence). The CDR3 length is 15 residues. V lost 0 bases to trimming and J lost 6 bases, with 14 bases between them. In DNA, the CDR3 is TGTGCCTGGAGTGTCGGGGGGACGCTGTATGAAAAACTGTTTTTT. Its protein product is CAWSVGGTLYEKLFF.

The chain employs TRBV6-1 and TRBJ1-5; D remains unclear. The V end lost 3 bases, the J end lost 7 bases, and 7 bases lay between the germline ends. In germline, CDR1 is MNHNS, CDR2 SASEGT. This CDR3 region has 12 residues. CDR3 amino acids: CASSDRPQPQHF. The CDR3 DNA is TGTGCCAGCAGTGATAGACCACAGCCCCAGCATTTT.

This chain joins TRBV6-5 and TRBJ2-7; D not certain. CDR3 size: 15 residues. Germline lookup yields CDR1 MNHEY and CDR2 SVGAGI. Trimming cost V 6 bases and J 0 bases, with 15 bases left between them. The CDR3 sequence is CASSLNTAFSYEQYF. The CDR3, as DNA: TGTGCCAGCAGCCTTAATACAGCGTTCTCCTACGAGCAGTACTTC.

V and J are TRBV7-2 and TRBJ1-6; D unresolved. This CDR3 spans 16 amino acids. Deletions cut 1 base from V and 7 bases from J, with 14 bases between. The germline V gene encodes CDR1 SGHTA and CDR2 FQGNSA. Written as DNA, the CDR3 is TGTGCCAGCAGCTTAGTGGCGGGCGCCCAGAATTCACCCCTCCACTTT. Encoded protein: CASSLVAGAQNSPLHF.

The chain uses TRBV18 and TRBJ2-7, with D unresolved. The germline V gene has CDR1 KGHSH and CDR2 LQKENI. The CDR3 is made up of 11 amino acids. Trimming took 5 bases from V and 0 from J, leaving 2 bases between them. CDR3 bases: TGTGCCAGCTCATTCTCCTACGAGCAGTACTTC. Protein: CASSFSYEQYF.

The V and J genes are TRBV6-4 and TRBJ2-3; D is undetermined. Germline V gene sequence: CDR1 MRHNA, CDR2 SNTAGT. This CDR3 contains 15 residues. Deletions cut 5 bases from V and 6 bases from J, with 18 bases between. The CDR3 bases are TGTGCCAGCAGTTTTTCTGATCATCCTGGCGATACGCAGTATTTT. Translation: CASSFSDHPGDTQYF.

The rearrangement links TRBV25-1 to TRBJ2-5, with TRBD1 matching over 10 bases. V lost 9 bases to trimming and J lost 5 bases; unmatched junction nucleotides: 6. This CDR3 has 13 amino acids. In germline, CDR1 is MGHDK, CDR2 SYGVNS. CDR3: CASPGQGRETQYF. CDR3 bases: TGTGCCAGTCCGGGACAGGGGAGGGAGACCCAGTACTTC.

The chain combines TRBV5-6 with TRBJ2-7; D is uncertain. Germline lookup yields CDR1 SGHDT and CDR2 YYEEEE. This CDR3 region has 13 residues. Deletions cut 4 bases from V and 0 bases from J, with 8 bases between. In DNA form, the CDR3 reads TGTGCCAGCAGCCTGCATACCTCCTACGAGCAGTACTTC. It encodes CASSLHTSYEQYF.